What follows are 32 T cell receptor beta chains derived from one specimen sequenced in a study of monozygotic twins with inflammatory bowel disease. TCRdb re-called the 5' RACE reads; one entry per CDR3 protein, DNA not given. This repertoire includes some 89,000 distinct CDR3 sequences. The sample consisted of blood. Every receptor here comes from a human donor with ulcerative colitis or Crohn's disease, or a healthy co-twin of an affected twin (not recorded which).

The rearrangement links TRBV20-1 to TRBJ1-2. Germline CDR1 is DFQATT and CDR2 is SNEGSKA (reference sequence). The CDR3 is 11 residues long. The CDR3: CSASYGVGYTF.

The V call is TRBV20-1, the J call TRBJ1-2; absent DNA, TCRdb's TRBD1 call cannot be checked. CDR3 length: 17 residues. The germline V gene has CDR1 DFQATT and CDR2 SNEGSKA (reference sequence). The CDR3 sequence is CSARIPLGTGTNYGYTF.

The chain employs TRBV19 and TRBJ2-2; the D call of TRBD1 rests on TCRdb alone, since no DNA is present to check it. Per germline, CDR1 LNHDA and CDR2 SQIVND (reference sequence). CDR3 length: 15 amino acids. CDR3 residues: CASSMRDRRTGELFF. The complete variable domain, with remaining parts taken from reference TRBV19 and TRBJ2-2, reads DGGITQSPKYLFRKEGQNVTLSCEQNLNHDAMYWYRQDPGQGLRLIYYSQIVNDFQKGDIAEGYSVSREKKESFPLTVTSAQKNPTAFYLCASSMRDRRTGELFFGEGSRLTVL.

The chain uses TRBV7-2 and TRBJ2-1. The CDR3 covers 15 residues. Per germline, CDR1 SGHTA and CDR2 FQGNSA. CDR3: CASSLRESSYNEQFF.

V usage is TRBV7-9 and J usage is TRBJ1-1. The CDR3 totals 15 residues. CDR1 and CDR2 (germline): SEHNR, FQNEAQ (reference sequence). The CDR3 loop reads CASSLVRQGSTEAFF.

The V and J genes are TRBV7-2 and TRBJ1-1; TCRdb lists TRBD1, though no DNA is available to test this call. The CDR3 covers 16 residues. Looked up from germline, CDR1 is SGHTA and CDR2 is FQGNSA. The CDR3 region is CASSSQDRGMHTEAFF.

The V gene is TRBV20-1, the J gene TRBJ1-2. Germline CDR1 is DFQATT and CDR2 is SNEGSKA (reference sequence). The CDR3 is 12 amino acids. The CDR3 sequence is CSALMSGDGYTF.

This chain uses TRBV2 with TRBJ2-4; the TRBD2 assignment by TCRdb is unverifiable without DNA. The CDR3 is 19 amino acids. Germline V gives CDR1 SNHLY, CDR2 FYNNEI. The CDR3: CASLEENRRAAGSKNIQYF.

The V call is TRBV5-8, the J call TRBJ2-1; the D gene TCRdb calls, TRBD1, cannot be checked with no DNA. This CDR3 is built from 16 residues. Per germline, CDR1 SGHTS and CDR2 YDEGEE. The CDR3 reads CASSLGTAASYNEQFF.

This chain links TRBV10-3 with TRBJ2-6. The germline V gene encodes CDR1 ENHRY and CDR2 SYGVKD. This CDR3 is 18 amino acids long. The chain's CDR3 is CAISEYTKLGSGANVLTF.

V and J are TRBV12-3 or TRBV12-4 and TRBJ1-5; without DNA, the TCRdb call of TRBD1 cannot be checked. The CDR3 consists of 15 residues. Here the CDR3 reads CASRGGQGAIQPQHF.

The chain joins TRBV6-6 to TRBJ1-5; lacking DNA, the TRBD1 call made by TCRdb goes unchecked. The CDR3 loop spans 13 amino acids. Germline CDR1 is MNHNY and CDR2 is SVGAGI (reference sequence). CDR3: CASSDRGDEPQHF.

The chain has TRBV7-2 and TRBJ2-5. Germline CDR1 reads SGHTA; CDR2 reads FQGNSA. This CDR3 has 13 amino acids. CDR3 sequence reads: CASSLLPMETQYF.

The chain joins TRBV10-1 to TRBJ2-1; no DNA is available, so the TRBD1 call from TCRdb remains unchecked. Germline CDR1 reads WNHNN; CDR2 reads SYGVQD (reference sequence). This CDR3 region has 14 residues. CDR3 sequence reads: CASSVVGQDNEQFF.

The chain joins TRBV3-1 to TRBJ1-2; the TCRdb call, TRBD1, lacks DNA for checking. CDR3 length: 15 residues. Germline CDR1 is LGHDT and CDR2 is YNNKEL (reference sequence). The CDR3 sequence is CASSPDRVANYGYTF.

The chain recombines TRBV7-3 with TRBJ2-2; TCRdb's D call of TRBD2 is untestable without DNA. Germline values: CDR1 SGHTA, CDR2 FQGTGA. The CDR3 is 14 amino acids. CDR3 region: CASSSGLITGELFF.

The chain uses TRBV18 and TRBJ2-7; TCRdb selects TRBD1, and the lack of DNA leaves this call unchecked. The germline V gene has CDR1 KGHSH and CDR2 LQKENI. The CDR3 is 15 residues long. This CDR3 is CASSTRQGGTYEQYF.

The rearrangement uses TRBV5-1 and TRBJ2-7; TCRdb selects TRBD1, and the lack of DNA leaves this call unchecked. This CDR3 spans 14 amino acids. Germline V gene data show CDR1 as SGHRS and CDR2 as YFSETQ. The CDR3 loop reads CASSLGDSRAPQYF.

The chain's CDR3 is CASSLALSSVFF. The V and J genes are TRBV5-6 and TRBJ2-5; TCRdb lists TRBD2, though no DNA is available to test this call. CDR1 is SGHDT, CDR2 YYEEEE, per germline. The length of the CDR3 is 12 residues.

This chain uses TRBV5-1 with TRBJ2-1; as DNA is missing, the TRBD1 call by TCRdb cannot be tested. Germline values: CDR1 SGHRS, CDR2 YFSETQ. The CDR3 length is 14 residues. CDR3 sequence reads: CASSPRDPNNEQFF.

The chain employs TRBV18 and TRBJ2-3. This CDR3 region has 15 residues. Looked up from germline, CDR1 is KGHSH and CDR2 is LQKENI. The CDR3 region is CASSPSGGAADTQYF. The variable domain in full, completed from reference TRBV18 and TRBJ2-3, reads NAGVMQNPRHLVRRRGQEARLRCSPMKGHSHVYWYRQLPEEGLKFMVYLQKENIIDESGMPKERFSAEFPKEGPSILRIQQVVRGDSAAYFCASSPSGGAADTQYFGPGTRLTVL.

The chain has TRBV7-9 and TRBJ1-2. The CDR3 spans 14 residues. From germline, CDR1 is SEHNR and CDR2 FQNEAQ (reference sequence). The CDR3 loop reads CASSLVTASYGYTF.

CDR3 protein: CSAESSSGGSYIQYF. This chain connects TRBV20-1 to TRBJ2-4; TCRdb's D call of TRBD1 is untestable without DNA. The germline V gene has CDR1 DFQATT and CDR2 SNEGSKA (reference sequence). The length of the CDR3 is 15 residues.

The gene calls are TRBV5-4 and TRBJ1-2. The CDR3 consists of 14 residues. The germline CDR1 and CDR2 sequences are SGHNT and YYREEE (reference sequence). The CDR3 is CASSSGRAGYGYTF.

CDR3 region: CASLSREEGNTIYF. The chain combines TRBV7-9 with TRBJ1-3. Per germline, CDR1 SEHNR and CDR2 FQNEAQ (reference sequence). The CDR3 has 14 residues.

The chain carries TRBV20-1 and TRBJ2-7. The CDR3 loop spans 11 amino acids. The V gene's germline CDR1 is DFQATT and CDR2 SNEGSKA (reference sequence). The CDR3 protein is CSANQCYEQYF.

The J gene is TRBJ2-1, the V gene TRBV7-2; there is no DNA to check the TCRdb D call of TRBD2. This CDR3 has 12 residues. In germline, CDR1 is SGHTA, CDR2 FQGNSA. The CDR3 region is CASSLTRREQFF. Drawing the rest from reference TRBV7-2 and TRBJ2-1, the complete variable domain is GAGVSQSPSNKVTEKGKDVELRCDPISGHTALYWYRQSLGQGLEFLIYFQGNSAPDKSGLPSDRFSAERTGGSVSTLTIQRTQQEDSAVYLCASSLTRREQFFGPGTRLTVL.

The chain has TRBV10-3 and TRBJ1-1; TCRdb designates TRBD1, a call that cannot be tested without DNA. The CDR3 sequence is 14 residues long. CDR1 and CDR2 (germline): ENHRY, SYGVKD. This CDR3 reads CAISGSGGVTEAFF.

This rearrangement joins TRBV7-7 to TRBJ2-7; TCRdb picks TRBD1, but there is no DNA to check that call. The germline CDR1 and CDR2 sequences are SSHAT and FNYEAQ (reference sequence). The CDR3 contains 15 residues. CDR3: CASSLMDGAGSEQYF.

The chain links TRBV7-8 to TRBJ2-1; TCRdb picks TRBD2, but there is no DNA to check that call. The CDR3 loop spans 16 amino acids. CDR1 and CDR2 from the germline V gene are SGHVS and FQNEAQ. CDR3 protein: CASSFTSGGHYNEQFF. Variable domain in full (rest from reference TRBV7-8 and TRBJ2-1): GAGVSQSPRYKVAKRGQDVALRCDPISGHVSLFWYQQALGQGPEFLTYFQNEAQLDKSGLPSDRFFAERPEGSVSTLKIQRTQQEDSAVYLCASSFTSGGHYNEQFFGPGTRLTVL.

This chain uses TRBV11-2 with TRBJ2-3; TCRdb selects TRBD1, and the lack of DNA leaves this call unchecked. Germline values: CDR1 SGHAT, CDR2 FQNNGV. The CDR3 runs to 15 residues. CDR3 amino acids: CASSYFPGRKDTQYF. Full variable domain (missing parts from reference TRBV11-2 and TRBJ2-3): EAGVAQSPRYKIIEKRQSVAFWCNPISGHATLYWYQQILGQGPKLLIQFQNNGVVDDSQLPKDRFSAERLKGVDSTLKIQPAKLEDSAVYLCASSYFPGRKDTQYFGPGTRLTVL.

This chain uses TRBV7-9 with TRBJ2-3. Germline CDR1 reads SEHNR; CDR2 reads FQNEAQ (reference sequence). The CDR3 has 12 amino acids. The CDR3 sequence: CASSEQGDTQYF.